Presented here are 27 T cell receptor beta chains from one specimen sequenced in a study of T-cell memory formation after mild COVID-19. TCRdb independently ran MiXCR on the 5' RACE reads; one entry per CDR3 protein. The data hold fewer than 40,000 distinct CDR3 sequences, with roughly an eighth observed a single time. The specimen sequenced was PBMCs or a T cell subset sorted from them (not recorded which). These receptors came from a man younger than 35 who had mild COVID-19 (a few samples of this study predate the infection). Cell type and time point are not known.

In this sample, this clonotype turned up many times. This sequence joins TRBV27 and TRBJ1-2; a weak D match, TRBD1 (6 bases). The V end was cut by 4 bases, the J end by 5 bases, with 17 bases between. The CDR3 runs 15 residues. CDR1 and CDR2 (germline): MNHEY, SMNVEV (reference sequence). As DNA, the CDR3 is TGTGCCAGCAGTTCTCTCGGGACGGGGGCTTATGGCTACACCTTC. Translating it yields CASSSLGTGAYGYTF.

In its sample, this clonotype was seen many times. The rearrangement uses TRBV7-2 and TRBJ2-2, with D maybe TRBD2 (6 bases). This CDR3 is built from 15 residues. Germline lookup yields CDR1 SGHTA and CDR2 FQGNSA. V lost 3 bases and J 1 base, leaving 9 bases between the germline ends. The CDR3 protein is CASSLNGGNTGELFF. DNA for the CDR3: TGTGCCAGCAGCTTGAACGGGGGGAACACCGGGGAGCTGTTTTTT.

This clonotype appeared many times. This rearrangement joins TRBV24-1 to TRBJ2-5; TRBD2 might be the D (6 bases). V lost 4 bases and J 1 base, leaving 6 bases between the germline ends. The CDR3 is 13 residues long. Per germline, CDR1 KGHDR and CDR2 SFDVKD. CDR3 nucleotides: TGTGCCACCAGTGACGGGAGCCAAGAGACCCAGTACTTC. It specifies CATSDGSQETQYF.

The chain recombines TRBV4-2 with TRBJ1-1; the D is unclear. The CDR3 has 13 residues. V gave up 4 bases and J gave up 3 bases, with 9 bases separating them. Germline assignment: CDR1 LGHNA and CDR2 YNFKEQ. CDR3 residues: CASSPGFDTEAFF. The CDR3 DNA sequence: TGTGCCAGCAGCCCTGGGTTTGACACTGAAGCTTTCTTT.

This clonotype was detected ten times or more. This rearrangement joins TRBV5-4 to TRBJ2-1, with unresolved D. Trimming cost V 5 bases and J 0 bases, with 12 bases left between them. Germline loops: CDR1 SGHNT, CDR2 YYREEE (reference sequence). This CDR3 is 15 amino acids long. CDR3: CASSVSSSSYNEQFF. CDR3 sequence (DNA): TGTGCCAGCAGTGTCTCATCGAGCTCCTACAATGAGCAGTTCTTC.

This clonotype was detected many times. The chain employs TRBV6-2 or TRBV6-3 and TRBJ2-1, with D tentatively TRBD1 (6 bases). The germline gives CDR1 MNHEY, CDR2 SVGEGT. The CDR3 totals 16 residues. The ends were cut back, 1 base at V and 4 bases at J, with 14 bases in the middle. In DNA form, the CDR3 reads TGTGCCAGCAGTTACTGGTCTGGGACAAAGTACAATGAGCAGTTCTTC. It translates to CASSYWSGTKYNEQFF.

In its sample, this clonotype was seen a few times. The CDR3 reads CASSFGQGDTYEQYF. Here the CDR3 DNA reads TGTGCCAGCAGCTTCGGACAGGGAGATACCTACGAGCAGTACTTC. The rearrangement links TRBV7-7 to TRBJ2-7, with 8 bases fitting TRBD1. CDR1 SSHAT and CDR2 FNYEAQ come from the germline V gene (reference sequence). The CDR3 has 15 amino acids. The V gene end was trimmed by 3 bases and the J gene end by 2 bases; junction bases not matched to a gene: 6.

Ten or more counts support this clonotype. The chain has TRBV7-2 and TRBJ2-2; TRBD2 matches 12 bases. Trimming removed 0 bases from V and 8 bases from J; junction bases left unmatched: 1. The V gene's germline CDR1 is SGHTA and CDR2 FQGNSA. The CDR3 is made up of 15 amino acids. The CDR3 DNA reads as TGTGCCAGCAGCTTAGCGGGGACTAGCGGGGGGGAGCTGTTTTTT. The encoded protein is CASSLAGTSGGELFF.

This clonotype was found many times. The chain carries TRBV7-9 and TRBJ2-7; possibly TRBD1 for D (5 bases). Germline V lookup: CDR1 SEHNR, CDR2 FQNEAQ (reference sequence). The CDR3 is 14 residues long. V was trimmed by 5 bases and J by 6 bases, leaving 17 bases between them. The CDR3: CASSLLPDSFEQYF. As DNA, the CDR3 is TGTGCCAGCAGCCTACTTCCTGACAGCTTCGAGCAGTACTTC.

This clonotype was picked up many times. The chain links TRBV3-1 to TRBJ2-3; 14 nucleotides line up with TRBD2. CDR3 size: 18 residues. Germline V gives CDR1 LGHDT, CDR2 YNNKEL (reference sequence). After removal of 4 bases from V and 10 bases from J, the junction contained 16 bases not matched to a gene. The CDR3 loop is CASSLLGLAGDPRHSQYF. The CDR3 DNA is TGTGCCAGCAGCCTCCTGGGACTAGCGGGGGACCCCCGCCACTCGCAGTATTTT.

This clonotype was detected ten times or more. The gene calls are TRBV12-3 or TRBV12-4 and TRBJ2-5, with D possibly being TRBD1 or TRBD2 (5 bases each). The germline V and J ends were trimmed by 6 bases and 5 bases, with 13 bases remaining between them. CDR3 length equals 13 residues. The CDR3, as DNA: TGTGCCAGCAGCAAACCGGGACGCGAGACCCAGTACTTC. This translates into CASSKPGRETQYF.

The rearrangement links TRBV28 to TRBJ1-1, with 8 positions matching TRBD1. In germline, CDR1 is MDHEN, CDR2 SYDVKM. The CDR3 sequence is 15 residues long. The ends lost 2 bases at V and 3 bases at J; junction bases unmatched: 5. CDR3 sequence (DNA): TGTGCCAGCAGTTTAGTCGGACAGGGATACACTGAAGCTTTCTTT. Amino acid sequence: CASSLVGQGYTEAFF.

The V gene is TRBV15, the J gene TRBJ2-1; no reliable D call. Germline-derived CDR1 and CDR2 are LNHNV and YYDKDF (reference sequence). The CDR3 is 16 amino acids. V was pared by 0 bases and J by 5 bases, with 14 bases between. CDR3 sequence: CATSRDRAHPHNEQFF. The DNA for the CDR3 is TGTGCCACCAGCAGAGATCGGGCCCACCCCCACAATGAGCAGTTCTTC. Complete variable domain (other parts from reference TRBV15 and TRBJ2-1): DAMVIQNPRYQVTQFGKPVTLSCSQTLNHNVMYWYQQKSSQAPKLLFHYYDKDFNNEADTPDNFQSRRPNTSFCFLDIRSPGLGDTAMYLCATSRDRAHPHNEQFFGPGTRLTVL.

V gene TRBV5-6 combines with J gene TRBJ2-5; D is ambiguous. Germline CDR1 and CDR2: SGHDT and YYEEEE. This CDR3 region has 12 residues. V gave up 0 bases and J gave up 13 bases, with 13 bases separating them. CDR3 DNA: TGTGCCAGCAGCTTGGCTATAGGGCCAGCGTACTTC. It specifies CASSLAIGPAYF.

This clonotype was recorded at least ten times. The CDR3 DNA is TGTGCCAGCAGTAAGCCAGATGCAGGGGGAACTGGGGCCAACGTCCTGACTTTC. Its protein is CASSKPDAGGTGANVLTF. This rearrangement joins TRBV6-6 to TRBJ2-6, with 7 bases that match TRBD1. Germline V gene data show CDR1 as MNHNY and CDR2 as SVGAGI (reference sequence). Trimming removed 5 bases from V and 2 bases from J; junction bases left unmatched: 12. This CDR3 is 18 amino acids long.

The sample holds many counts of this clonotype. CDR3 sequence: CASSLITGANVLTF. In DNA form, the CDR3 reads TGTGCCAGCAGCTTAATCACTGGGGCCAACGTCCTGACTTTC. The rearrangement joins TRBV7-2 to TRBJ2-6; D remains ambiguous. The V end lost 2 bases, the J end lost 2 bases, and 4 bases lay between the germline ends. This CDR3 region has 14 residues. Germline loops: CDR1 SGHTA, CDR2 FQGNSA.

This clonotype was observed at least ten times. The V call is TRBV5-1, the J call TRBJ2-2; 11 bases are shared with TRBD1. This CDR3 has 15 residues. The V gene's germline CDR1 is SGHRS and CDR2 YFSETQ. Germline trimming cut 3 bases from V and 7 bases from J; bases unmatched to any gene: 5. CDR3 sequence: CASSSDRGRVGELFF. In nucleotides, the CDR3 is TGCGCCAGCAGCTCGGACAGGGGGCGCGTCGGGGAGCTGTTTTTT.

Worth noting for this clonotype: A much larger clone differs from this one at a single base, so this may be a read error. The genes are TRBV13 and TRBJ2-5; D call uncertain. The germline V and J ends were trimmed by 5 bases and 4 bases, with 17 bases remaining between them. Looked up from germline, CDR1 is PRHDT and CDR2 is FYEKMQ (reference sequence). There are 15 residues in the CDR3. CDR3 region: CASSPRAYVGETQYF. CDR3 DNA sequence: TGTGCCAGCAGCCCCCGGGCCTACGTTGGAGAGACCCAGTACTTC.

Many counts were recorded for this clonotype. The chain combines TRBV6-1 with TRBJ2-2; the D is unclear. Germline assignment: CDR1 MNHNS and CDR2 SASEGT. This CDR3 has 15 residues. Trimming left V 10 bases short and J 2 bases short, with 17 bases between. CDR3 DNA: TGTGCCACCACCATCCAACAGCCTAACACCGGGGAGCTGTTTTTT. It translates to CATTIQQPNTGELFF.

This clonotype showed up many times. The chain links TRBV27 to TRBJ1-6; TRBD1 is a possible D gene (6 bases). Germline V CDR1 and CDR2: MNHEY, SMNVEV (reference sequence). V lost 5 bases, J lost 10 bases, and 24 bases lay in between. The CDR3 extends over 17 amino acids. CDR3 sequence (DNA): TGTGCCAGCAGTCGGACAGAATCCCCTCTCCGTATCTCACCCCTCCACTTT. The encoded protein is CASSRTESPLRISPLHF.

Ten or more counts support this clonotype. V and J are TRBV9 and TRBJ2-1; D gene ambiguous. Trimming shortened V by 0 bases and J by 2 bases, and 6 bases separated the two germline ends. This CDR3 comprises 14 residues. From germline, CDR1 is SGDLS and CDR2 YYNGEE. In DNA form, the CDR3 reads TGTGCCAGCAGCGTAGACTGGGCCTACAATGAGCAGTTCTTC. Its protein is CASSVDWAYNEQFF.

This clonotype was detected many times. The J gene is TRBJ2-7, the V gene TRBV4-3; D is unclear. Germline CDR1 is LGHNA and CDR2 is YSLEER. Trimming left V 1 base short and J 6 bases short, with 7 bases between. The CDR3 spans 12 residues. CDR3 sequence reads: CASSQGGSEQYF. The CDR3, as DNA: TGCGCCAGCAGCCAAGGAGGCTCCGAGCAGTACTTC.

In its sample, this clonotype was seen many times. This chain uses TRBV3-1 with TRBJ1-2; D remains unclear. V was trimmed by 4 bases and J by 3 bases, leaving 6 bases between them. CDR1 LGHDT and CDR2 YNNKEL come from the germline V gene (reference sequence). This CDR3 is built from 12 residues. The CDR3, as DNA: TGTGCCAGCAGCCCTGGACACTATGGCTACACCTTC. It translates to CASSPGHYGYTF.

V and J are TRBV7-2 and TRBJ1-1; no clear D gene. The V and J ends lost 2 bases and 2 bases respectively, with 3 bases between them. CDR3 length: 12 amino acids. Germline V gene sequence: CDR1 SGHTA, CDR2 FQGNSA. Here the CDR3 reads CASSLYNTEAFF. The CDR3 coding sequence is TGTGCCAGCAGCTTATACAACACTGAAGCTTTCTTT.

The chain couples TRBV3-1 to TRBJ2-5; TRBD1 is a possible D gene (6 bases). V was trimmed by 1 base and J by 4 bases, leaving 10 bases between them. The length of the CDR3 is 14 residues. CDR1 LGHDT and CDR2 YNNKEL come from the germline V gene (reference sequence). CDR3 residues: CASSQGRRGETQYF. The CDR3 bases are TGTGCCAGCAGCCAAGGGCGCAGGGGAGAGACCCAGTACTTC.

This clonotype was observed many times. This rearrangement joins TRBV7-6 to TRBJ2-1, with D possibly being TRBD2 (5 bases). Germline-derived CDR1 and CDR2 are SGHVS and FNYEAQ. V was cut by 0 bases and J by 10 bases, with 13 bases left in between. The CDR3 has 14 amino acids. The CDR3 loop is CASSLALGSGEQFF. CDR3 DNA sequence: TGTGCCAGCAGCTTAGCCCTAGGGTCGGGAGAGCAGTTCTTC.

This clonotype turned up a few times. The chain employs TRBV5-4 and TRBJ2-2; tentative D call: TRBD2 (5 bases). CDR3 length: 14 residues. With 6 bases removed from V and 6 bases from J, the gap between germline ends came to 15 bases. The germline CDR1 and CDR2 sequences are SGHNT and YYREEE (reference sequence). Here the CDR3 reads CASNRGPNAGELFF. CDR3 sequence (DNA): TGTGCCAGCAACCGCGGGCCTAACGCCGGGGAGCTGTTTTTT.